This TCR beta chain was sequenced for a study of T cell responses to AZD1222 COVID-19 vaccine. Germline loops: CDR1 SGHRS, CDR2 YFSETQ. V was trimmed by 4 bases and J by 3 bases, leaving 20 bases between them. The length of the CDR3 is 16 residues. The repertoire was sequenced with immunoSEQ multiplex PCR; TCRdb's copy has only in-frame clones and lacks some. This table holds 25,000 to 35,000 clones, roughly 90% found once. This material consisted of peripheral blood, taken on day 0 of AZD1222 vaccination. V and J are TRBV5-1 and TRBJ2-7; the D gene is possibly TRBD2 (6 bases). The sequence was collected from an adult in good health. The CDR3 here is CASSRTSGTSNYEQYF. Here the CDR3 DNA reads TGCGCCAGCAGCCGAACTTCCGGGACTTCCAACTACGAGCAGTACTTC.